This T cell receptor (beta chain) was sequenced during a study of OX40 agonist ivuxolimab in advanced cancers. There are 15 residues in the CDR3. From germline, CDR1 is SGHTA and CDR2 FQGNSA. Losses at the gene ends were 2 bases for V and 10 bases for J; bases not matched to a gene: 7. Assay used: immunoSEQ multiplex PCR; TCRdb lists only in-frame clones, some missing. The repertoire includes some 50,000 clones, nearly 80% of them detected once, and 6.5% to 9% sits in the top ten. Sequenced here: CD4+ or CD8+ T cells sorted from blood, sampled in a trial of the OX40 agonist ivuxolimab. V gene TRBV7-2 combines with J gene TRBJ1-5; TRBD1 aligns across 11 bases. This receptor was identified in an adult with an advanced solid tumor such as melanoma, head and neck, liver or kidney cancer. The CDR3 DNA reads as TGTGCCAGCAGCTTAAAGGGACAGGGGGGCACCCCCCAGCATTTT. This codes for CASSLKGQGGTPQHF.